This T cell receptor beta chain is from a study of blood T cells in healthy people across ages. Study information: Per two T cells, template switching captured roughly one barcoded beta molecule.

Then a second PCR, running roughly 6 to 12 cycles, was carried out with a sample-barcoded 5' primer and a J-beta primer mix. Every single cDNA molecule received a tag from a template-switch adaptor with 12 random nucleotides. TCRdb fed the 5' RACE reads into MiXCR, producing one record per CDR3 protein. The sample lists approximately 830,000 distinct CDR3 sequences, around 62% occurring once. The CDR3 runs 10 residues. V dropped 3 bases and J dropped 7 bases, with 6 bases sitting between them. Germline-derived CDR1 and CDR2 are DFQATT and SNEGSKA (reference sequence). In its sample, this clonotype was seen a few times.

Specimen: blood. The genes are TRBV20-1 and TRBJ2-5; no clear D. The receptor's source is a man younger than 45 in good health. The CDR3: CSASFPTQYF. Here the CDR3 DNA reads TGCAGTGCTAGCTTCCCGACCCAGTACTTC.